Following are 10 T cell receptor beta chains from one sample sequenced in a study of cytomegalovirus exposure and HLA in healthy donors. Primers included in the PCR were 60 Vbeta and 13 Jbeta primers. Clones were sequenced by immunoSEQ multiplex PCR, and TCRdb holds only the in-frame ones, with some missing. The sample records 140,000 to 150,000 clones, around 80% being singletons. The sequencing input was PBMCs. These receptors were taken from a woman aged 40 to 50 in good health and CMV-seropositive.

The V gene is TRBV7-2, the J gene TRBJ2-7, with D possibly being TRBD1 (6 bases). The germline V and J ends were trimmed by 3 bases and 2 bases, with 17 bases remaining between them. The CDR3 has 16 amino acids. Germline V gene sequence: CDR1 SGHTA, CDR2 FQGNSA. DNA of the CDR3: TGTGCCAGCAGCTTGGAAGACAGGTACATTGCCTACGAGCAGTACTTC. As protein: CASSLEDRYIAYEQYF.

The chain joins TRBV18 to TRBJ2-5, with 7 bases identical to TRBD2. TRBJ2-7 explains the end of the DNA better; the J call may be wrong. The CDR3 extends over 14 amino acids. CDR1 is KGHSH, CDR2 LQKENI, per germline. The CDR3 coding sequence is TGTGCCAGCTCACCAGTCGCTAGCGGCTACGAGCAGTACTTC. It yields the protein CASSPVASGYEQYF.

As regards this clone: One end of the junction is discordant with germline, which a read error may explain. The J gene is TRBJ2-1, the V gene TRBV7-8, with D perhaps TRBD2 (5 bases). This CDR3 contains 17 residues. Germline V gene lookup returns CDR1 SGHVS and CDR2 FQNEAQ. In nucleotides, the CDR3 is TGTGCCAGCAGCTTAGCGGGAGCTACAACCCCGGCGAATGGGCAGTTCTTC. Its translation is CASSLAGATTPANGQFF.

The chain has TRBV5-4 and TRBJ2-5; D not resolved. The V and J ends lost 3 bases and 5 bases respectively, with 5 bases between them. The CDR3 spans 11 residues. In germline, CDR1 is SGHNT, CDR2 YYREEE (reference sequence). CDR3 in amino acids: CASSSYETQYF. For the CDR3, the DNA is TGTGCCAGCAGCTCCTATGAGACCCAGTACTTC.

V usage is TRBV7-9 and J usage is TRBJ1-1; TRBD1 might be the D (5 bases). The CDR3 is made up of 12 amino acids. Germline assignment: CDR1 SEHNR and CDR2 FQNEAQ (reference sequence). Trimming stripped 7 bases from V and 1 base from J, with 7 bases between. The CDR3 here is CASTDRNTEAFF. In DNA form, the CDR3 reads TGTGCCAGCACCGACAGGAACACTGAAGCTTTCTTT.

The chain combines TRBV6-1 with TRBJ2-4; 7 positions agree with TRBD1. This CDR3 has 12 residues. CDR1 is MNHNS, CDR2 SASEGT, per germline. After removal of 5 bases from V and 6 bases from J, the junction contained 1 base not matched to a gene. The CDR3 nucleotides read TGTGCCAGCAGTCCAGGGGGAAACATTCAGTACTTC. The encoded protein is CASSPGGNIQYF.

The CDR3 sequence: CASSEKVGQAPLNEKLFF. The CDR3 DNA sequence: TGTGCCAGCAGTGAAAAAGTCGGACAGGCCCCTTTGAATGAAAAACTGTTTTTT. This chain links TRBV25-1 with TRBJ1-4; 7 bases agree with TRBD1. Looked up from germline, CDR1 is MGHDK and CDR2 is SYGVNS. The CDR3 contains 18 residues. J gave up 5 bases and V 2 bases, and 14 bases lay outside the gene matches. Complete variable domain (other parts from reference TRBV25-1 and TRBJ1-4): EADIYQTPRYLVIGTGKKITLECSQTMGHDKMYWYQQDPGMELHLIHYSYGVNSTEKGDLSSESTVSRIRTEHFPLTLESARPSHTSQYLCASSEKVGQAPLNEKLFFGSGTQLSVL.

The gene calls are TRBV30 and TRBJ1-1, with D tentatively TRBD1 (5 bases). Germline V gene data show CDR1 as GTSNPN and CDR2 as SVGIG (reference sequence). With 5 bases removed from V and 6 bases from J, the gap between germline ends came to 13 bases. The CDR3 is 12 residues long. The CDR3 loop reads CAWSGGWPEAFF. CDR3 sequence (DNA): TGTGCCTGGTCGGGGGGATGGCCTGAAGCTTTCTTT.

The chain has TRBV5-1 and TRBJ2-3, with 13 nucleotides matching TRBD2. J gave up 3 bases and V 7 bases, and 5 bases lay outside the gene matches. The CDR3 extends over 15 amino acids. Germline CDR1 is SGHRS and CDR2 is YFSETQ. CDR3 in amino acids: CASARTSGGTDTQYF. The CDR3 DNA reads as TGCGCCAGCGCCAGGACTAGCGGGGGAACAGATACGCAGTATTTT. Drawing the rest from reference TRBV5-1 and TRBJ2-3, the complete variable domain is KAGVTQTPRYLIKTRGQQVTLSCSPISGHRSVSWYQQTPGQGLQFLFEYFSETQRNKGNFPGRFSGRQFSNSRSEMNVSTLELGDSALYLCASARTSGGTDTQYFGPGTRLTVL.

The rearrangement uses TRBV28 and TRBJ2-7; 9 bases match TRBD1. The ends lost 5 bases at V and 3 bases at J; junction bases unmatched: 8. CDR1 MDHEN and CDR2 SYDVKM come from the germline V gene. CDR3 length: 15 amino acids. The CDR3 is CASSNTGTGNYEQYF. CDR3 coding DNA: TGTGCCAGCAGTAACACCGGGACAGGGAACTACGAGCAGTACTTC.